These T cell receptor beta chains were read from a single sample in a study of T cells in Graves' hyperthyroidism and ophthalmopathy. One entry per CDR3 protein results from TCRdb running MiXCR on the multiplex PCR reads. The sample includes about 640,000 distinct CDR3 sequences, 20% of them seen just once. Sequencing used blood. These receptor sequences come from a man aged 25-45 years with Graves' ophthalmopathy. CDR3s include the opening cysteine and the closing phenylalanine or tryptophan. The D gene is left open where the match is weak. Clone size is not always given. Where it is, it says once, few, many or a class for expanded clones.

v_call,clone_size,d_call,j_call,cdr3_nt,cdr3_aa
TRBV5-6,few,-,TRBJ2-5,TGTGCCAGCAGCTCCCGCTGGACTCCGATGGGGGAGACCCAGTACTTC,CASSSRWTPMGETQYF
TRBV20-1,few,TRBD1,TRBJ1-1,TGCAGTGCTAGGGACAGGCATAACACTGAAGCTTTCTTT,CSARDRHNTEAFF
TRBV7-8,few,-,TRBJ2-7,TGTGCCAGCAGCCAAAGGACAGCGCCCTACGAGCAGTACTTC,CASSQRTAPYEQYF
TRBV20-1,few,-,TRBJ2-7,TGCAGTGCCGGACGTCGGGAGTCCTACGAGCAGTACTTC,CSAGRRESYEQYF
TRBV28,many,-,TRBJ2-3,TGTGCCAGCAGTTATCCCCTGACGGGGGCGGGAGCAGCAGATACGCAGTATTTT,CASSYPLTGAGAADTQYF
TRBV11-3,many,TRBD1,TRBJ2-1,TGTGCCAGCAGCGCCCGGGACAGGAGTTCCAATGAGCAGTTCTTC,CASSARDRSSNEQFF
TRBV20-1,-,-,TRBJ2-7,TGCAGTGCTAGATTCGCGATCTACGAGCAGTACTTC,CSARFAIYEQYF
TRBV28,many,TRBD1,TRBJ2-7,TGTGCCAGCAGTCGACAGGGGGTCAATCCATACGAGCAGTACTTC,CASSRQGVNPYEQYF
TRBV11-2,many,-,TRBJ1-1,TGTGCCAGCAGCCCCGCAGCCCGGAACACTGAAGCTTTCTTT,CASSPAARNTEAFF
TRBV3-1,many,TRBD1,TRBJ1-1,TGTGCCAGCAGCCCCCGAGCCGCCTACAGGGGGAAGGGAACTGAAGCTTTCTTT,CASSPRAAYRGKGTEAFF
TRBV4-3,-,-,TRBJ1-2,TGCGCCAGCAGCCACACAAGGGGAGGGGGAGATGGCTATGGCTACACCTTC,CASSHTRGGGDGYGYTF
TRBV6-1,-,-,TRBJ2-3,TGTGCCAGCAGTGAAACAGGGATCACAGATACGCAGTATTTT,CASSETGITDTQYF
TRBV5-1,many,TRBD1,TRBJ2-7,TGCGCCAGCAGCCCCCGACAGGGTCACTACGAGCAGTACTTC,CASSPRQGHYEQYF
TRBV28,many,-,TRBJ2-1,TGTGCCAGCAGTTTCTGGGTCAATGAGCAGTTCTTC,CASSFWVNEQFF
TRBV20-1,many,-,TRBJ1-1,TGCAGTGCTAGTACGGGGGGGATGAACACTGAAGCTTTCTTT,CSASTGGMNTEAFF
TRBV28,-,TRBD2,TRBJ2-7,TGTGCCAGCAGTTATGGCCTGAGGACTAGCGCGTCCTACGAGCAGTACTTC,CASSYGLRTSASYEQYF